These 29 T cell receptor beta chains originate from one sample sequenced in a study of shared clonotypes between healthy human individuals. Generated by immunoSEQ multiplex PCR, the TCRdb table keeps only in-frame clones and is missing some. The data contain 760,000 or so clones, about 97% of them singletons. Naive CD8 cells lacked CD45RO and underwent positive selection for CCR7, leaving out terminally differentiated effector memory CD45RA+ cells. Sequencing was carried out using naive CD8+ T cells sorted from blood. These receptors came from a man aged 25 to 40 in good health.

This chain uses TRBV7-8 with TRBJ1-2; no firm D call. CDR3 length: 14 amino acids. Trimming took 0 bases from V and 6 from J, leaving 11 bases between them. The V gene's germline CDR1 is SGHVS and CDR2 FQNEAQ. The CDR3: CASSLATDFNGYTF. Written as DNA, the CDR3 is TGTGCCAGCAGCTTAGCGACCGACTTCAATGGCTACACCTTC.

The chain uses TRBV19 and TRBJ2-7; unclear D gene. The CDR3 extends over 14 amino acids. V lost 6 bases to trimming and J lost 2 bases, with 14 bases between them. CDR1 and CDR2 (germline): LNHDA, SQIVND (reference sequence). The CDR3 nucleotides are TGTGCCAGTAGATCGACACTTAACCCCTACGAGCAGTACTTC. It specifies CASRSTLNPYEQYF.

In nucleotides, the CDR3 is TGTGCCAGCAGGAGACTAGGGAGTGAGGCCACAGATACGCAGTATTTT. This codes for CASRRLGSEATDTQYF. The chain joins TRBV5-4 to TRBJ2-3; maybe TRBD2 (6 bases). V lost 5 bases and J 2 bases, leaving 18 bases between the germline ends. Germline CDR1 is SGHNT and CDR2 is YYREEE (reference sequence). This CDR3 has 16 residues.

A remark on this clone: At the DNA level, this CDR3 is encoded by other sequences in the same sample as well. V and J are TRBV28 and TRBJ2-7, with D tentatively TRBD1 (6 bases). V was shortened by 6 bases and J by 3 bases, with 12 bases between the two germline ends. The CDR3 covers 13 residues. Germline-derived CDR1 and CDR2 are MDHEN and SYDVKM. The CDR3: CASSPGHDYEQYF. The CDR3 DNA reads TGTGCCAGCAGCCCGGGACACGACTACGAGCAGTACTTC.

As DNA, the CDR3 is TGCGCCAGCAGTGAGGGTCTACCCGATGATTTCTATGGCTACACCTTC. It specifies CASSEGLPDDFYGYTF. V is TRBV10-2 and J is TRBJ1-2; D unclear. CDR1 and CDR2 (germline): WSHSY, SAAADI. This CDR3 region has 16 residues. V was trimmed by 2 bases and J by 4 bases, leaving 17 bases between them.

The rearrangement joins TRBV4-1 to TRBJ1-4; unclear D gene. V lost 1 base and J 10 bases, leaving 10 bases between the germline ends. The CDR3 has 13 amino acids. Germline CDR1 is MGHRA and CDR2 is YSYEKL. CDR3 sequence: CASSQVGYRKLFF. The CDR3 nucleotides are TGCGCCAGCAGCCAAGTAGGGTATCGAAAACTGTTTTTT.

This clone was found a few times. CDR3 sequence: CASSSTGNTQYF. The DNA of the CDR3 is TGTGCCAGCAGCTCTACAGGAAATACGCAGTATTTT. The chain joins TRBV7-2 to TRBJ2-3; the D gene is possibly TRBD1 (5 bases). The CDR3 totals 12 residues. Germline assignment: CDR1 SGHTA and CDR2 FQGNSA. V lost 4 bases and J 7 bases, leaving 9 bases between the germline ends.

V and J are TRBV14 and TRBJ2-1, with 9 nucleotides matching TRBD2. Germline lookup yields CDR1 SGHDN and CDR2 FVKESK. CDR3 size: 16 residues. V was pared by 1 base and J by 3 bases, with 4 bases of the junction left unmatched. CDR3 coding DNA: TGTGCCAGCAGCCAAGTCCGGACTAGCGACTACAATGAGCAGTTCTTC. Its protein product is CASSQVRTSDYNEQFF.

This clone has a handful of counts. This chain connects TRBV10-1 to TRBJ2-7; 8 bases map to TRBD1. There are 13 residues in the CDR3. V trimming: 6 bases; J trimming: 6 bases; junction bases outside the gene matches: 7. CDR1 is WNHNN, CDR2 SYGVQD, per germline (reference sequence). CDR3 in DNA: TGCGCCAGCAGCCGGGACAGGAGGACCGAGCAGTACTTC. It encodes CASSRDRRTEQYF.

The genes are TRBV4-2 and TRBJ1-4; D unresolved. Trimming pared 4 bases from V and 6 bases from J, leaving 12 bases between. The CDR3 length is 14 residues. CDR1 and CDR2 from the germline V gene are LGHNA and YNFKEQ. CDR3 in amino acids: CASSRSKGDEKLFF. The CDR3 DNA sequence: TGTGCCAGCAGCCGGTCCAAAGGTGATGAAAAACTGTTTTTT.

The J gene is TRBJ2-5, the V gene TRBV7-9, with TRBD2 as a possible D gene (5 bases). Germline V gives CDR1 SEHNR, CDR2 FQNEAQ (reference sequence). V was cut by 5 bases and J by 1 base, with 11 bases left in between. CDR3 size: 14 residues. CDR3 coding DNA: TGTGCCAGCAGCGGGTGGGAGAGCCAAGAGACCCAGTACTTC. Translating gives CASSGWESQETQYF.

The chain employs TRBV7-2 and TRBJ1-2; 9 bases map to TRBD1. The CDR3 has 16 residues. The V segment lost 5 bases and the J segment 7 bases; nucleotides outside the gene matches: 14. In germline, CDR1 is SGHTA, CDR2 FQGNSA. The CDR3 spells CASSRFFRDRAVGYTF. The DNA for the CDR3 is TGTGCCAGCAGCAGGTTTTTCCGGGACAGGGCAGTTGGCTACACCTTC.

CDR3 nucleotide sequence: TGTGCCAGCAGCTCCAGTACGACCTCCTACGAGCAGTACTTC. It specifies CASSSSTTSYEQYF. This chain uses TRBV7-9 with TRBJ2-7; D remains unclear. The length of the CDR3 is 14 residues. From germline, CDR1 is SEHNR and CDR2 FQNEAQ (reference sequence). V was pared by 4 bases and J by 0 bases, with 10 bases between.

This clone appeared once. The V gene is TRBV9, the J gene TRBJ2-1; 10 bases align to TRBD2. V shed 4 bases, J shed 1 base, and the junction held 5 bases outside the gene matches. The CDR3 is made up of 16 amino acids. Looked up from germline, CDR1 is SGDLS and CDR2 is YYNGEE. The CDR3: CASSPASGRSYNEQFF. In DNA form, the CDR3 reads TGTGCCAGCAGCCCCGCTAGCGGGAGATCCTACAATGAGCAGTTCTTC.

V gene TRBV27 combines with J gene TRBJ1-4, with D possibly TRBD1 on 5 matching bases. The CDR3 has 14 amino acids. Trimming left V 8 bases short and J 3 bases short, with 13 bases between. CDR1 and CDR2 from the germline V gene are MNHEY and SMNVEV (reference sequence). This CDR3 is CASANQGPNEKLFF. The CDR3 DNA sequence: TGTGCCAGCGCGAACCAGGGTCCTAATGAAAAACTGTTTTTT.

V and J are TRBV2 and TRBJ2-7; the match to TRBD2 covers 9 bases. Germline V CDR1 and CDR2: SNHLY, FYNNEI. There are 16 residues in the CDR3. V trimming: 5 bases; J trimming: 6 bases; junction bases outside the gene matches: 14. The CDR3, as DNA: TGTGCCAGCAGTCCACCAGATAGCGGGAGTTTCTCCGAGCAGTACTTC. Translated: CASSPPDSGSFSEQYF.

The J gene is TRBJ2-1, the V gene TRBV7-9; D gene ambiguous. Between the trimmed V and J ends, which lost 4 bases and 5 bases, there was a span of 9 bases. The CDR3 sequence is 13 residues long. Germline V gene data show CDR1 as SEHNR and CDR2 as FQNEAQ (reference sequence). The CDR3 spells CASSSASNNEQFF. CDR3 DNA: TGTGCCAGCAGCTCGGCGTCAAACAATGAGCAGTTCTTC.

The J gene is TRBJ1-4, the V gene TRBV7-9, with no clear D. Trimming stripped 5 bases from V and 7 bases from J, with 17 bases between. In germline, CDR1 is SEHNR, CDR2 FQNEAQ (reference sequence). This CDR3 has 15 amino acids. The CDR3 loop is CASSRDAQGREKLFF. The DNA of the CDR3 is TGTGCCAGCAGCCGCGACGCGCAAGGTCGTGAAAAACTGTTTTTT. Supplemented by reference TRBV7-9 and TRBJ1-4, the full variable domain reads DTGVSQNPRHKITKRGQNVTFRCDPISEHNRLYWYRQTLGQGPEFLTYFQNEAQLEKSRLLSDRFSAERPKGSFSTLEIQRTEQGDSAMYLCASSRDAQGREKLFFGSGTQLSVL.

The V call is TRBV7-9, the J call TRBJ2-7; no firm D call. The CDR3 length is 12 residues. Germline V gene sequence: CDR1 SEHNR, CDR2 FQNEAQ (reference sequence). V was clipped by 7 bases and J by 3 bases, with 10 bases between them. CDR3 residues: CASMALDYEQYF. The CDR3, as DNA: TGTGCCAGCATGGCCCTCGACTACGAGCAGTACTTC.

The chain is built from TRBV6-5 and TRBJ2-1; 11 bases line up with TRBD2. The CDR3 extends over 15 amino acids. V shed 5 bases, J shed 7 bases, and the junction held 7 bases outside the gene matches. Germline V gives CDR1 MNHEY, CDR2 SVGAGI. This CDR3 is CASSLLAGGSNEQFF. The DNA for the CDR3 is TGTGCCAGCAGTCTTCTAGCGGGAGGTAGTAATGAGCAGTTCTTC.

This chain connects TRBV6-5 to TRBJ2-1; the match to TRBD2 covers 13 bases. The CDR3 totals 13 residues. In germline, CDR1 is MNHEY, CDR2 SVGAGI. V was clipped by 5 bases and J by 8 bases; unmatched bases: 0. CDR3 sequence: CASSGLAGDEQFF. The CDR3 DNA reads as TGTGCCAGCAGTGGACTAGCGGGAGATGAGCAGTTCTTC.

The chain links TRBV9 to TRBJ2-1, with D unresolved. Trimming cost V 0 bases and J 4 bases, with 11 bases left between them. Per germline, CDR1 SGDLS and CDR2 YYNGEE. This CDR3 contains 15 residues. CDR3 DNA sequence: TGTGCCAGCAGCGTAGAACAGACCCCTTACAATGAGCAGTTCTTC. Translated: CASSVEQTPYNEQFF.

The V gene is TRBV7-9, the J gene TRBJ1-2; TRBD1 matches at 8 bases. Trimming removed 1 base from V and 1 base from J; junction bases left unmatched: 2. The CDR3 length is 15 residues. Germline loops: CDR1 SEHNR, CDR2 FQNEAQ (reference sequence). The CDR3 nucleotides are TGTGCCAGCAGCTTAGGGACAGGGTTTAACTATGGCTACACCTTC. It yields the protein CASSLGTGFNYGYTF.

This chain connects TRBV7-8 to TRBJ1-1, with D perhaps matching TRBD1 (5 bases). This CDR3 is 13 amino acids long. Trimming left V 7 bases short and J 4 bases short, with 13 bases between. The germline gives CDR1 SGHVS, CDR2 FQNEAQ. This CDR3 reads CASTDTKGTEAFF. The CDR3 coding sequence is TGTGCCAGCACGGACACAAAGGGCACTGAAGCTTTCTTT.

This chain connects TRBV10-2 to TRBJ2-3; D might be TRBD2 (5 bases). Germline CDR1 WSHSY, CDR2 SAAADI. CDR3 length equals 13 residues. V was cut by 6 bases and J by 4 bases, with 11 bases left in between. DNA for the CDR3: TGCGCCAGCAGCTACGAGGGCCCAGATACGCAGTATTTT. It translates to CASSYEGPDTQYF.

The chain employs TRBV6-6 and TRBJ1-5; D unresolved. The V end lost 7 bases, the J end lost 1 base, and 8 bases lay between the germline ends. This CDR3 has 13 amino acids. From germline, CDR1 is MNHNY and CDR2 SVGAGI (reference sequence). The DNA of the CDR3 is TGTGCCAGCACCCCGGGGAGCAATCAGCCCCAGCATTTT. Its translation: CASTPGSNQPQHF.

The chain recombines TRBV7-9 with TRBJ2-7; 7 bases map to TRBD1. V lost 5 bases, J lost 3 bases, and 4 bases stayed unmatched. The CDR3 consists of 13 residues. The V gene's germline CDR1 is SEHNR and CDR2 FQNEAQ (reference sequence). The CDR3 here is CASSPNRGYEQYF. In DNA form, the CDR3 reads TGTGCCAGCAGCCCTAACAGGGGCTACGAGCAGTACTTC.

The chain combines TRBV2 with TRBJ2-7, with a tentative D call TRBD2 (6 bases). Germline V lookup: CDR1 SNHLY, CDR2 FYNNEI. The CDR3 extends over 14 amino acids. Between the trimmed V and J ends, which lost 1 base and 6 bases, there was a span of 13 bases. CDR3 DNA: TGTGCCAGCAGTGAAGAGGGAGGAGTAGGCGAGCAGTACTTC. It translates to CASSEEGGVGEQYF.

The chain recombines TRBV5-1 with TRBJ2-1; a weak D match, TRBD2 (5 bases). This CDR3 is built from 13 residues. In germline, CDR1 is SGHRS, CDR2 YFSETQ. V was pared by 1 base and J by 6 bases, with 8 bases between. CDR3 bases: TGCGCCAGCAGCTTGTTAGAGGGCAATGAGCAGTTCTTC. This translates into CASSLLEGNEQFF.